What follows are 20 T cell receptor beta chains derived from one specimen sequenced in a study of regulatory T cells in long-lasting Graves disease. Regarding time point: persistent/refractory GD, antithyroid drugs over 5 years with positive TRAb. The TCR library was prepared using RNA isolated from PBMCs. Investigators prepared the TCR beta libraries by applying iRepertoire HTBI primers and Arm-PCR of CDR3 regions. TCRdb re-called the multiplex PCR reads through MiXCR, storing one row per CDR3 protein. The sample lists around 460,000 distinct CDR3 sequences, less than 25% occurring once. Here the sequenced sample was peripheral blood mononuclear cells (PBMCs), taken when the disease was refractory, from a patient treated with antithyroid drugs. The receptors originated from a female donor with Graves disease.

This clonotype was counted between two and nine times. This chain uses TRBV9 with TRBJ1-3; the D gene is possibly TRBD1 (5 bases). Trimming stripped 3 bases from V and 0 bases from J, with 10 bases between. This CDR3 is built from 15 residues. Germline V gives CDR1 SGDLS, CDR2 YYNGEE. The CDR3: CASSGGAISGNTIYF. CDR3 sequence (DNA): TGTGCCAGCAGCGGAGGGGCGATCTCTGGAAACACCATATATTTT.

This clonotype was recorded at least ten times. The chain uses TRBV2 and TRBJ1-1; D uncertain. This CDR3 is built from 12 residues. V dropped 4 bases and J dropped 4 bases, with 7 bases sitting between them. In germline, CDR1 is SNHLY, CDR2 FYNNEI. CDR3 sequence reads: CASSVHVTEAFF. The DNA for the CDR3 is TGTGCCAGCAGTGTTCACGTCACTGAAGCTTTCTTT.

At least ten counts were recorded for this clonotype. J is TRBJ1-5 and V is TRBV28; D is perhaps TRBD1 (5 bases). CDR1 is MDHEN and CDR2 is SYDVKM in the germline V gene. V lost 6 bases and J lost 4, with 13 bases in between. The CDR3 is 14 residues long. CDR3 region: CASSSGLWNQPQHF. The CDR3 region has the DNA TGTGCCAGCAGCTCAGGGCTATGGAATCAGCCCCAGCATTTT.

V gene TRBV3-1 combines with J gene TRBJ2-7, with D tentatively TRBD1 (5 bases). This CDR3 comprises 15 residues. The V gene lost 1 base and the J gene lost 2 bases, with 12 bases spanning the gap. Germline CDR1 and CDR2: LGHDT and YNNKEL (reference sequence). For the CDR3, the DNA is TGTGCCAGCAGCCAAGGAAGGCTAGGGGCCTACGAGCAGTACTTC. Translation gives CASSQGRLGAYEQYF.

The V gene is TRBV2, the J gene TRBJ2-3; TRBD1 might be the D (5 bases). V lost 2 bases, J lost 0 bases, and 21 bases lay in between. CDR1 and CDR2 from the germline V gene are SNHLY and FYNNEI. The CDR3 covers 19 residues. The CDR3 region is CASSENRDSPFSSTDTQYF. CDR3 nucleotide sequence: TGTGCCAGCAGTGAAAATAGAGACAGCCCGTTTTCTAGCACAGATACGCAGTATTTT.

This clonotype occurred a few times. The V and J genes are TRBV29-1 and TRBJ1-3, with 8 nucleotides matching TRBD1. The germline gives CDR1 SQVTM, CDR2 ANQGSEA. With V trimmed by 6 bases and J by 2 bases, 6 bases remained unmatched. The CDR3 is made up of 14 amino acids. CDR3 sequence reads: CSVERTGTGNTIYF. CDR3 sequence (DNA): TGCAGCGTCGAGCGGACAGGGACTGGAAACACCATATATTTT.

The chain has TRBV19 and TRBJ2-1; TRBD2 aligns across 9 bases. V lost 3 bases and J lost 4; bases outside the gene matches: 4. CDR3 length: 15 residues. In germline, CDR1 is LNHDA, CDR2 SQIVND (reference sequence). CDR3 amino acids: CASSMEGLAYNEQFF. CDR3 DNA: TGTGCCAGTAGTATGGAGGGACTAGCTTACAATGAGCAGTTCTTC. The full variable domain, its missing parts supplied by reference TRBV19 and TRBJ2-1, is DGGITQSPKYLFRKEGQNVTLSCEQNLNHDAMYWYRQDPGQGLRLIYYSQIVNDFQKGDIAEGYSVSREKKESFPLTVTSAQKNPTAFYLCASSMEGLAYNEQFFGPGTRLTVL.

As regards this clonotype: A much larger clone sits a single nucleotide away, making a read error possible. The chain recombines TRBV19 with TRBJ1-2; perhaps TRBD1 as D (5 bases). The CDR3 has 13 amino acids. Germline assignment: CDR1 LNHDA and CDR2 SQIVND (reference sequence). Here the CDR3 reads CASSPGGVGGYIF. The CDR3 nucleotides read TGTGCCAGTAGTCCCGGGGGAGTCGGAGGCTACATCTTC. Looking up the rest from reference TRBV19 and TRBJ1-2 gives the full variable domain: DGGITQSPKYLFRKEGQNVTLSCEQNLNHDAMYWYRQDPGQGLRLIYYSQIVNDFQKGDIAEGYSVSREKKESFPLTVTSAQKNPTAFYLCASSPGGVGGYIFGSGTRLTVV.

As for this clonotype: This could be a read error, since a much larger clone is one nucleotide away. The V and J genes are TRBV20-1 and TRBJ1-1; the D gene is possibly TRBD1 (5 bases). The CDR3 extends over 15 amino acids. The V and J ends lost 3 bases and 3 bases respectively, with 17 bases between them. Per germline, CDR1 DFQATT and CDR2 SNEGSKA (reference sequence). The CDR3 loop reads CSASPVGAGDTEAFF. The CDR3 DNA is TGCAGTGCTAGCCCCGTAGGGGCTGGTGACACTGAAGCTTTCTTT.

The J gene is TRBJ2-7, the V gene TRBV29-1, with TRBD2 identical over 12 bases. The CDR3 is 13 residues long. Germline lookup yields CDR1 SQVTM and CDR2 ANQGSEA. V dropped 5 bases and J dropped 6; count of bases not matched to a gene: 5. CDR3 protein: CSVKTSGGGEQYF. The CDR3 DNA reads TGCAGCGTTAAGACTAGCGGGGGTGGCGAGCAGTACTTC.

This chain connects TRBV20-1 to TRBJ1-2; 9 nucleotides line up with TRBD1. J lost 3 bases, V lost 5 bases, and 7 bases had no gene match. The CDR3 extends over 14 amino acids. CDR1 is DFQATT and CDR2 is SNEGSKA in the germline V gene (reference sequence). The chain's CDR3 is CSAAIRQGDYGYTF. DNA for the CDR3: TGCAGTGCTGCCATTCGACAGGGGGACTATGGCTACACCTTC.

A few counts support this clonotype. CDR3 region: CASSPSPNTEAFF. The CDR3 nucleotides are TGTGCCAGCTCACCGAGCCCGAACACTGAAGCTTTCTTT. This rearrangement joins TRBV18 to TRBJ1-1; D is ambiguous. Trimming stripped 3 bases from V and 1 base from J, with 6 bases between. Germline-derived CDR1 and CDR2 are KGHSH and LQKENI. The CDR3 is 13 amino acids.

This clonotype has a handful of counts. In nucleotides, the CDR3 is TGTGCCAGCAGCGCCCCTGAGGGGTCCGCAACCGAGCAGTACTTC. Residues: CASSAPEGSATEQYF. This rearrangement joins TRBV9 to TRBJ2-7; D may match TRBD1 or TRBD2 (5 bases each). The V end was cut by 3 bases, the J end by 6 bases, with 19 bases between. The CDR3 runs to 15 residues. Germline CDR1 reads SGDLS; CDR2 reads YYNGEE.

This clonotype was counted a few times. This chain connects TRBV7-2 to TRBJ1-1; D is possibly TRBD1 (6 bases). Germline-derived CDR1 and CDR2 are SGHTA and FQGNSA. Trimming removed 0 bases at V and 5 bases at J, with 13 bases between. CDR3 length equals 15 residues. The CDR3 sequence is CASSLASGAWTEAFF. The CDR3 DNA follows: TGTGCCAGCAGCTTAGCGTCGGGGGCTTGGACTGAAGCTTTCTTT.

This clonotype was seen at least ten times. The CDR3 region has the DNA TGTGCCAGCACCTTTCCCCCCGCCCAGGGGGATCAGCCCCAGCATTTT. It codes for CASTFPPAQGDQPQHF. The V call is TRBV28, the J call TRBJ1-5, with 7 bases matching TRBD1. The germline V gene has CDR1 MDHEN and CDR2 SYDVKM. This CDR3 contains 16 residues. Losses at the gene ends were 7 bases for V and 5 bases for J; bases not matched to a gene: 14. The variable domain in full, with the rest retrieved from reference TRBV28 and TRBJ1-5, is DVKVTQSSRYLVKRTGEKVFLECVQDMDHENMFWYRQDPGLGLRLIYFSYDVKMKEKGDIPEGYSVSREKKERFSLILESASTNQTSMYLCASTFPPAQGDQPQHFGDGTRLSIL.

The gene calls are TRBV18 and TRBJ2-5; D may correspond to TRBD1 or TRBD2 (5 bases each). Trimming left V 8 bases short and J 4 bases short, with 17 bases between. The CDR3 covers 14 residues. Germline assignment: CDR1 KGHSH and CDR2 LQKENI. The CDR3: CASTRGDGRETQYF. CDR3 bases: TGTGCCAGCACCCGAGGGGATGGTCGAGAGACCCAGTACTTC.

The V gene is TRBV30, the J gene TRBJ2-7, with 12 nucleotides matching TRBD1. The CDR3 sequence is 14 residues long. Germline assignment: CDR1 GTSNPN and CDR2 SVGIG (reference sequence). V was clipped by 1 base and J by 6 bases; unmatched bases: 4. This CDR3 reads CAWSAGTGGVEQYF. CDR3 DNA sequence: TGTGCCTGGAGTGCCGGGACAGGGGGCGTCGAGCAGTACTTC.

This clonotype was seen many times. This sequence joins TRBV12-3 or TRBV12-4 and TRBJ2-2; 7 nucleotides align to TRBD1. Trimming cost V 3 bases and J 3 bases; bases outside gene matches: 4. This CDR3 has 15 amino acids. The DNA for the CDR3 is TGTGCCAGCAGTTTGGTACAGGGGTACACCGGGGAGCTGTTTTTT. As protein: CASSLVQGYTGELFF.

This clonotype has a count of ten or more. The DNA of the CDR3 is TGTGCCAGCAGAGCCTTTGAGACCCAGTACTTC. This encodes CASRAFETQYF. The chain couples TRBV6-1 to TRBJ2-5; D unresolved. The length of the CDR3 is 11 residues. Germline loops: CDR1 MNHNS, CDR2 SASEGT. Trimming took off 6 bases at V and 5 bases at J, with 7 bases between the two ends.

The V gene is TRBV6-2 or TRBV6-3, the J gene TRBJ1-2, with D hard to call. The CDR3 totals 14 residues. Germline CDR1 MNHEY, CDR2 SVGEGT. Between the trimmed V and J ends, which lost 6 bases and 2 bases, there was a span of 13 bases. The CDR3 bases are TGTGCCAGCAGGGACGGGTATGCCAACTATGGCTACACCTTC. It is translated as CASRDGYANYGYTF.